The table lists the clone carrying this T cell receptor (beta chain) with a count of one. The target antigen is unknown. Only in-frame clones appear in the TCRdb table, and some are missing; sequencing was by immunoSEQ multiplex PCR. Found here are some 51,000 clones, approximately 80% of them singletons; the top ten hold around 2.4%. This specimen belongs to a study of radiotherapy plus CTLA-4 blockade in lung cancer. General study results and limits: Blood-borne expansion of tumor-derived TCR clones followed radiotherapy plus ipilimumab. Reportedly, early blood T cell clone dynamics best predicted response, with interferon-beta.

This clonotype originated in a human donor with non-small cell lung cancer whose response to radiotherapy plus ipilimumab could not be evaluated. The material was peripheral blood, obtained from a patient treated with radiotherapy plus ipilimumab.

The CDR3: CASSFYGGTEAFF. Written as DNA, the CDR3 is TGTGCCAGCAGCTTTTACGGGGGCACTGAAGCTTTCTTT. The chain joins TRBV11-2 to TRBJ1-1; tentative D call: TRBD1 (5 bases). Trimming removed 3 bases at V and 4 bases at J, with 9 bases between. CDR3 length: 13 amino acids. The germline CDR1 and CDR2 sequences are SGHAT and FQNNGV.